This T cell receptor (beta chain) is drawn from a study of CD8+ T cells in alopecia areata. Points from the study as a whole: Clonality exceeded that of normal scalp in lesional scalp, most notably in alopecia totalis/universalis.

Extracted RNA was reverse transcribed into cDNA, the sequencing template. Libraries were prepared by immunoSEQ multiplex PCR; TCRdb keeps only in-frame clonotypes and omits some of them. The sample gives hundreds of thousands of clones, around 62% of which show up once; approximately 0.45% is in the top ten. Peripheral blood, together with lesional scalp punch biopsies, was collected from alopecia areata patients. Starting from PBMCs, sorting isolated CD4+ and CD8+ T cells. This CDR3 has 13 amino acids. Trimming cost V 4 bases and J 5 bases, with 11 bases left between them. Germline V gene sequence: CDR1 KGHSH, CDR2 LQKENI. As concerns this clone: Its cognate antigen is unknown.

Sample: CD4+ T cells sorted from blood, taken at week 0. The chain links TRBV18 to TRBJ1-1; no definite D call. The receptor comes from a human donor with alopecia areata. CDR3: CASSQGVGTEAFF. CDR3 coding DNA: TGTGCCAGCTCACAGGGAGTGGGTACTGAAGCTTTCTTT.